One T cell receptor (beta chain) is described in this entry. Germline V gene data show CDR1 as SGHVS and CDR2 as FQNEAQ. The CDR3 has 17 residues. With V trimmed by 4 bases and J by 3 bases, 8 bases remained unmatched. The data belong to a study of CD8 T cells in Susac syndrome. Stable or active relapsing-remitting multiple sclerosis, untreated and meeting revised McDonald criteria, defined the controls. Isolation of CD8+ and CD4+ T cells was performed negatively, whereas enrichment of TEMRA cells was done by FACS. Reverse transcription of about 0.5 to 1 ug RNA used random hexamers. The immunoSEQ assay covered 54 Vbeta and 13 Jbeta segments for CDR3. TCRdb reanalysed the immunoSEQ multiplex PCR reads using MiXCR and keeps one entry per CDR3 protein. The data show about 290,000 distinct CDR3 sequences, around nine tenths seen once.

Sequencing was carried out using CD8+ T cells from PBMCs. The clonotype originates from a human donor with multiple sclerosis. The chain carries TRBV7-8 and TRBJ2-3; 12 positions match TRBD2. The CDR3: CASSSTLAGGPTDTQYF. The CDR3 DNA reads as TGTGCCAGCAGCTCCACTCTAGCGGGAGGGCCAACAGATACGCAGTATTTT. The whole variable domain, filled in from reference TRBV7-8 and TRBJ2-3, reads GAGVSQSPRYKVAKRGQDVALRCDPISGHVSLFWYQQALGQGPEFLTYFQNEAQLDKSGLPSDRFFAERPEGSVSTLKIQRTQQEDSAVYLCASSSTLAGGPTDTQYFGPGTRLTVL.